The clone carrying this T cell receptor (beta chain) was found many times. The antigen is unknown. Individually, cDNA molecules had unique molecular identifiers attached to them. TCRdb used MiXCR to reprocess the 5' RACE reads, holding one entry per CDR3 protein. The data contain 55,000 to 65,000 distinct CDR3 sequences, approximately 9% of them singletons. The sample comes from a study of early T cells in non-severe SARS-CoV-2 infection. Study findings and constraints: In VDJdb matching, anti-spike CD8 responses were favored while private and CD4 specificities went missing.

V shed 5 bases and J shed 7 bases, with 15 bases lying between them. The CDR3 runs 15 residues. Germline V gene sequence: CDR1 SGHTA, CDR2 FQGNSA. Sequences were obtained from whole blood. V usage is TRBV7-2 and J usage is TRBJ1-6; D is unresolved. This clonotype originated in an adult who was a healthcare worker with PCR-confirmed SARS-CoV-2 infection or an uninfected control (not recorded which). The CDR3 region is CASSPVGGNNSPLHF. CDR3 nucleotides: TGTGCCAGCAGCCCCGTGGGAGGGAACAATTCACCCCTCCACTTT.